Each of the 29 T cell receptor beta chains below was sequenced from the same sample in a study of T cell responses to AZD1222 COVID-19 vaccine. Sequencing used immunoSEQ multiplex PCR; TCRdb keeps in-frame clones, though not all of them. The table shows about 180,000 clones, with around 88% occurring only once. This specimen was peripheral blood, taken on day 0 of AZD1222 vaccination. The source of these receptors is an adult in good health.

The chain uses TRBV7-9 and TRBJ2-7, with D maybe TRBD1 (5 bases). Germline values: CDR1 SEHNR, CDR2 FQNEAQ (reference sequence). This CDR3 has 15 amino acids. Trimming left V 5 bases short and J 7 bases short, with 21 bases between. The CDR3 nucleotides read TGTGCCAGCAGCCCTAGGGGAAGGGCGATGGGGGAGCAGTACTTC. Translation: CASSPRGRAMGEQYF.

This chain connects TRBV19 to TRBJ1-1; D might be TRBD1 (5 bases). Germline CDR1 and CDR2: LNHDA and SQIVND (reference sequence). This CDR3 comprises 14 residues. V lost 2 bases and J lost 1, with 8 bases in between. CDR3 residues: CASSITGTNTEAFF. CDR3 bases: TGTGCCAGTAGTATAACTGGGACGAACACTGAAGCTTTCTTT.

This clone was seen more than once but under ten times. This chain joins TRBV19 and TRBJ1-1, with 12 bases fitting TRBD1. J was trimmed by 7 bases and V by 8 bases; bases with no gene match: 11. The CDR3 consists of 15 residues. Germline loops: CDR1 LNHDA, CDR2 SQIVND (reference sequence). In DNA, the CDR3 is TGTGCCAGTTGTCCGGGACAGGGGGCTTCGAGTGAAGCTTTCTTT. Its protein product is CASCPGQGASSEAFF.

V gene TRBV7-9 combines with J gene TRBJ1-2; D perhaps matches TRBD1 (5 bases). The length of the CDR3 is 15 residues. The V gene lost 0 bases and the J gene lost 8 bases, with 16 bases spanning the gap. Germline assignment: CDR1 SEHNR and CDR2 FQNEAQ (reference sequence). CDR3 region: CASSLAGQSRSGYTF. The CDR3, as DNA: TGTGCCAGCAGCTTAGCGGGGCAGTCTAGGTCGGGCTACACCTTC.

The CDR3 reads CASSLRTGGATGELFF. CDR3 nucleotide sequence: TGTGCCAGCAGCTTGAGGACAGGGGGCGCCACCGGGGAGCTGTTTTTT. V and J are TRBV7-6 and TRBJ2-2; TRBD1 aligns across 11 bases. With V trimmed by 3 bases and J by 4 bases, 4 bases remained unmatched. CDR1 SGHVS and CDR2 FNYEAQ come from the germline V gene. The CDR3 has 16 residues. The full variable domain, completed using reference TRBV7-6 and TRBJ2-2, is GAGVSQSPRYKVTKRGQDVALRCDPISGHVSLYWYRQALGQGPEFLTYFNYEAQQDKSGLPNDRFSAERPEGSISTLTIQRTEQRDSAMYRCASSLRTGGATGELFFGEGSRLTVL.

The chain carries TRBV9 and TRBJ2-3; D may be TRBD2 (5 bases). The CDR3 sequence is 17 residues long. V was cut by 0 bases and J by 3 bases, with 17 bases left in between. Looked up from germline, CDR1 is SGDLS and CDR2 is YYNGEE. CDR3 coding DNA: TGTGCCAGCAGCGTAGGTCCTAGCTGGGTTACGACAGATACGCAGTATTTT. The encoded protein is CASSVGPSWVTTDTQYF. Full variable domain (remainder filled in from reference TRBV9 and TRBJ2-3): DSGVTQTPKHLITATGQRVTLRCSPRSGDLSVYWYQQSLDQGLQFLIQYYNGEERAKGNILERFSAQQFPDLHSELNLSSLELGDSALYFCASSVGPSWVTTDTQYFGPGTRLTVL.

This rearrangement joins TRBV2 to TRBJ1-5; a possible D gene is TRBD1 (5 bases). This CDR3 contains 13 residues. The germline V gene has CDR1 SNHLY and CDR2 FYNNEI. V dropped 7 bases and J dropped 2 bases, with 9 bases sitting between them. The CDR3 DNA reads TGTGCCAGCACCCGACAGCGCAATCAGCCCCAGCATTTT. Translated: CASTRQRNQPQHF.

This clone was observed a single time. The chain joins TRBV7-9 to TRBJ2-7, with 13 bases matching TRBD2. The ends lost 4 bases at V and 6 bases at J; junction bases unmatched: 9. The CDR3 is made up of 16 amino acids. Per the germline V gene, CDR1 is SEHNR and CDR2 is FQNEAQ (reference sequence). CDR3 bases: TGTGCCAGCAGCTATACTTACGGACTAGCGGGAGTCGAGCAGTACTTC. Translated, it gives CASSYTYGLAGVEQYF.

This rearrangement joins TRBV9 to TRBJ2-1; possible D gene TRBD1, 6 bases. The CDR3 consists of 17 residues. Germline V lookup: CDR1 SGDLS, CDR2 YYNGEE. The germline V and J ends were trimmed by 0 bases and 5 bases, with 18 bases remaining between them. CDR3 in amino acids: CASSVALNPGADNEQFF. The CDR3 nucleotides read TGTGCCAGCAGCGTAGCCCTCAACCCAGGGGCCGACAATGAGCAGTTCTTC.

The CDR3 spells CASSPLGQVNTGELFF. The DNA for the CDR3 is TGTGCCAGCAGCCCGCTGGGACAGGTCAACACCGGGGAGCTGTTTTTT. The V and J genes are TRBV11-3 and TRBJ2-2; TRBD1 matches at 8 bases. This CDR3 spans 16 amino acids. Losses at the gene ends were 5 bases for V and 2 bases for J; bases not matched to a gene: 7. Germline V gives CDR1 SGHNT, CDR2 YENEEA.

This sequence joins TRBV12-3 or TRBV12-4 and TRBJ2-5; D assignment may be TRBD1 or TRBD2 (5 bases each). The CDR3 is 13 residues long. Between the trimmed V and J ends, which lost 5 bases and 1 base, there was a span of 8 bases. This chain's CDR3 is CASSRGAQETQYF. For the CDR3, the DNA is TGTGCCAGCAGTAGAGGGGCCCAAGAGACCCAGTACTTC.

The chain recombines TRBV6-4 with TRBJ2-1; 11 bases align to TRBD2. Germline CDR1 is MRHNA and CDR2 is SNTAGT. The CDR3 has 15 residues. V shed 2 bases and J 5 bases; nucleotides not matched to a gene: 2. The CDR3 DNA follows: TGTGCCAGCAGTGACCTAGCGGGAGGCCACAATGAGCAGTTCTTC. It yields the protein CASSDLAGGHNEQFF.

DNA for the CDR3: TGTGCCAGCAGCCAGGACCGGATCTATGGCTACACCTTC. Protein: CASSQDRIYGYTF. The chain links TRBV14 to TRBJ1-2; D call uncertain. The CDR3 consists of 13 residues. CDR1 and CDR2 from the germline V gene are SGHDN and FVKESK. V shed 3 bases and J shed 4 bases, with 9 bases lying between them.

The DNA of the CDR3 is TGTGCCAGCAGCGTTGATTGGGACAGGGAAAGGACTGAAGCTTTCTTT. This translates into CASSVDWDRERTEAFF. The V call is TRBV5-8, the J call TRBJ1-1, with 9 bases that match TRBD1. The trim removed 4 bases at V and 5 bases at J, leaving 12 bases unmatched. The CDR3 is 16 amino acids. Germline values: CDR1 SGHTS, CDR2 YDEGEE.

The CDR3: CASGTGQGYEQYF. The CDR3, as DNA: TGTGCTAGTGGTACGGGACAGGGGTACGAGCAGTACTTC. V gene TRBV12-5 combines with J gene TRBJ2-7, with 10 positions matching TRBD1. V trimming: 5 bases; J trimming: 4 bases; junction bases outside the gene matches: 2. The germline V gene has CDR1 LGHNT and CDR2 FRNRAP. The CDR3 is 13 residues long.

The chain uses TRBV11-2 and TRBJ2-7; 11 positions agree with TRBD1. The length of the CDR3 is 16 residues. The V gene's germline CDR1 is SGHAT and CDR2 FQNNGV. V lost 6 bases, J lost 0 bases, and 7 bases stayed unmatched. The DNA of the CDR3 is TGTGCCAGCAGGGACAGGGGGCAACTCAGCTCCTACGAGCAGTACTTC. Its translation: CASRDRGQLSSYEQYF.

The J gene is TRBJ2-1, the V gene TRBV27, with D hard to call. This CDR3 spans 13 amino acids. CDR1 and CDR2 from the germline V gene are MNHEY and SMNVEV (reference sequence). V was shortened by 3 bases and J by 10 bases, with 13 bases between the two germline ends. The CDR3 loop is CASSLSRQSEQFF. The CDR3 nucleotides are TGTGCCAGCAGTTTGAGTAGGCAGTCAGAGCAGTTCTTC.

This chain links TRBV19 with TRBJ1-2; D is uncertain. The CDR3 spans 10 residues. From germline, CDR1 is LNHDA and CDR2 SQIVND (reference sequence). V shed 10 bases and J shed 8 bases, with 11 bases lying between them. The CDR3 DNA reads TGTGCCACCCATGCGGGGGGCTACACCTTC. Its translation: CATHAGGYTF.

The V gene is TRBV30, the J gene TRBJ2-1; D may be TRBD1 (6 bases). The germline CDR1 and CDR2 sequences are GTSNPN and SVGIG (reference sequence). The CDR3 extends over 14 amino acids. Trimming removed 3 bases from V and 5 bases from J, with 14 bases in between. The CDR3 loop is CAWSFGQSNNEQFF. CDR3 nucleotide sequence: TGTGCCTGGAGCTTTGGACAGAGCAACAATGAGCAGTTCTTC.

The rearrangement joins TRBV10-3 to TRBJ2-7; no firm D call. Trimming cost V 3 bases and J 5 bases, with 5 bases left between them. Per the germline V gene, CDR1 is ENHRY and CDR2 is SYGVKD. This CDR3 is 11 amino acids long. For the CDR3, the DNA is TGTGCCATCAGTGACGATAACGAGCAGTACTTC. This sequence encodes CAISDDNEQYF.

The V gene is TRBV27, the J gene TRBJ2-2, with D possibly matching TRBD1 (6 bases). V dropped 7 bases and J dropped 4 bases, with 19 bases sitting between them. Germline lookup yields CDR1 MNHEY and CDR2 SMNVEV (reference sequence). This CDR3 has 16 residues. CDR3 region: CASTGQGQQGTGELFF. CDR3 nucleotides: TGTGCCAGCACTGGCCAGGGACAACAAGGCACCGGGGAGCTGTTTTTT.

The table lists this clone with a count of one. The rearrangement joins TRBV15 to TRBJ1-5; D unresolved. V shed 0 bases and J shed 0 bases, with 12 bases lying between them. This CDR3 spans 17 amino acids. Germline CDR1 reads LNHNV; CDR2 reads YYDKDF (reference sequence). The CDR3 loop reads CATSRDRTEYSNQPQHF. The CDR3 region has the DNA TGTGCCACCAGCAGAGACAGGACCGAATATAGCAATCAGCCCCAGCATTTT.

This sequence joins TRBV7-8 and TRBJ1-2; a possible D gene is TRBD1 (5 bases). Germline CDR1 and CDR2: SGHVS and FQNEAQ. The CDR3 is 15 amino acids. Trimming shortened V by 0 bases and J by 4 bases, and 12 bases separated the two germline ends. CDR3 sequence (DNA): TGTGCCAGCAGCTTAGCTGGAGGGGATTTCTATGGCTACACCTTC. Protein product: CASSLAGGDFYGYTF.

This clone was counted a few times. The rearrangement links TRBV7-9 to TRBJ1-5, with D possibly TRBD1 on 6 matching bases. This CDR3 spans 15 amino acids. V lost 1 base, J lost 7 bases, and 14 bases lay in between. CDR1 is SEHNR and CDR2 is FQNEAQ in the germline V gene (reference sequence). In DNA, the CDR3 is TGTGCCAGCAGCTTAGGATCAGGGGAAGGGCAGCCCCAGCATTTT. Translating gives CASSLGSGEGQPQHF.

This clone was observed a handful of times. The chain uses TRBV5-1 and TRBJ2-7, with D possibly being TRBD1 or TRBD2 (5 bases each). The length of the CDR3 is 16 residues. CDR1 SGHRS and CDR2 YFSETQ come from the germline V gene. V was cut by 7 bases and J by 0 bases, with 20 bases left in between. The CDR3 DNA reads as TGCGCCAGCCCAAATCAGGGAGCTGTAAACTCCTACGAGCAGTACTTC. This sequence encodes CASPNQGAVNSYEQYF.

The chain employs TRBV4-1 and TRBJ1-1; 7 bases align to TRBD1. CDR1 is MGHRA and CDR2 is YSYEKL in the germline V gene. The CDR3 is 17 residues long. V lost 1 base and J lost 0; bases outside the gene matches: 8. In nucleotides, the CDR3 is TGCGCCAGCAGCCAAGCCAGGGACAGAGTAATGAACACTGAAGCTTTCTTT. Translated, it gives CASSQARDRVMNTEAFF.

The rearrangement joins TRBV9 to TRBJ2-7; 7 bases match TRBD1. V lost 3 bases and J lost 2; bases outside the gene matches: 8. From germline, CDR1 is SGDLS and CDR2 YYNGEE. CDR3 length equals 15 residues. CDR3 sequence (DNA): TGTGCCAGCAGCGGACCGACAGGGACCGCCTACGAGCAGTACTTC. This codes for CASSGPTGTAYEQYF.

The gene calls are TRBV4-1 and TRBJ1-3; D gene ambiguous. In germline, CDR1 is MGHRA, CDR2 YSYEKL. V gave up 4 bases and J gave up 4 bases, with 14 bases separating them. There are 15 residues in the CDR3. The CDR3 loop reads CASSPVKNGGNTIYF. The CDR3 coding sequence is TGCGCCAGCAGCCCCGTCAAGAACGGCGGAAACACCATATATTTT.

CDR3 coding DNA: TGTGCCAGCAGCTTAGGCTTCCCCGGAACAGATTACAATGAGCAGTTCTTC. Protein product: CASSLGFPGTDYNEQFF. This chain connects TRBV13 to TRBJ2-1; D is ambiguous. The germline V gene encodes CDR1 PRHDT and CDR2 FYEKMQ (reference sequence). The CDR3 length is 17 residues. V gave up 0 bases and J gave up 4 bases, with 16 bases separating them.